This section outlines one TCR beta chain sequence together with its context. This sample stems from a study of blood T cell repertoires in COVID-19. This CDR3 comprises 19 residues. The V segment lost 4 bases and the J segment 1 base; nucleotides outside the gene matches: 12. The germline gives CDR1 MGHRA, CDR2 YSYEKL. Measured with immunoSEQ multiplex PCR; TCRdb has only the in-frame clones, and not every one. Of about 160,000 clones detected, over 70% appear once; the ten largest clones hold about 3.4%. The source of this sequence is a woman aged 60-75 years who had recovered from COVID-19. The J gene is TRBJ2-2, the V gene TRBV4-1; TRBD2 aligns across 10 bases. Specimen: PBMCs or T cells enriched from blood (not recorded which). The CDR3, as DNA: TGCGCCAGCAGCCTTCATCATCCTAGCGGGGGCCGGAACACCGGGGAGCTGTTTTTT. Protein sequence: CASSLHHPSGGRNTGELFF.